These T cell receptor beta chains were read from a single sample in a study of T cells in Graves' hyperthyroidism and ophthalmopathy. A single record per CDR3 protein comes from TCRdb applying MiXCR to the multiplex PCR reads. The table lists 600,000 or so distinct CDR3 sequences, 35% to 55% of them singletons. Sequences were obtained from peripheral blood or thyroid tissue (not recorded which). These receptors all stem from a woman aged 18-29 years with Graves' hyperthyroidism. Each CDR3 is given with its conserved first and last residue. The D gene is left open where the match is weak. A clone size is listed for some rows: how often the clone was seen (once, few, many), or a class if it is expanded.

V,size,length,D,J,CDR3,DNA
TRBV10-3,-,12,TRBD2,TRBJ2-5,CAAGRSRETQYF,TGTGCCGCCGGGAGGTCCAGGGAGACCCAGTACTTC
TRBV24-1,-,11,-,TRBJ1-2,CAWSRQRGYTF,TGTGCCTGGAGTCGGCAGCGGGGCTACACCTTC
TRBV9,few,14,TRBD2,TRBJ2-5,CASSAVSGSETQYF,TGTGCCAGCAGCGCCGTCAGCGGGAGTGAGACCCAGTACTTC
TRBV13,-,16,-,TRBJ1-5,CASSLAGGERTETQHF,TGTGCCAGCAGCTTAGCTGGGGGCGAGAGGACAGAGACCCAGCATTTT
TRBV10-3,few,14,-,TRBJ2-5,CASSYSSSQETQYF,TGTGCCAGCAGTTACTCTAGCAGCCAAGAGACCCAGTACTTC
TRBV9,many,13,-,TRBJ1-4,CASSVGIGEKLFF,TGTGCCAGCAGCGTAGGGATAGGGGAAAAACTGTTTTTT
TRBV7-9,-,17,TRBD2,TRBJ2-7,CASSLRSTSGSLDEQYF,TGTGCCAGCAGCTTACGGTCTACTAGCGGGAGTCTCGACGAGCAGTACTTC
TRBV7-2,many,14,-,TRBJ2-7,CASSLEGGNYEQYF,TGTGCCAGCAGCTTGGAAGGCGGAAACTACGAGCAGTACTTC
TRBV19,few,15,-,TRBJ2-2,CASSILTGETGELFF,TGTGCCAGTAGTATCTTGACAGGAGAAACCGGGGAGCTGTTTTTT
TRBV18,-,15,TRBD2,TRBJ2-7,CASSPRTRRFFEQYF,TGTGCCAGCTCACCACGGACTAGAAGATTTTTCGAGCAGTACTTC
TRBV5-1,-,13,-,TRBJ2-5,CASSLETQETQYF,TGCGCCAGCAGCTTGGAGACACAAGAGACCCAGTACTTC
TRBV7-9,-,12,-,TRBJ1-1,CASSKQGSEAFF,TGTGCCAGCAGCAAACAGGGATCTGAAGCTTTCTTT
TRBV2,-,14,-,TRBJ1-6,CASKDGKKNSPLHF,TGTGCCAGCAAGGACGGGAAAAAAAATTCACCCCTCCACTTT
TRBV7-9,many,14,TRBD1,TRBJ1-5,CASSSTGGNQPQHF,TGTGCCAGCAGCTCGACAGGGGGCAATCAGCCCCAGCATTTT
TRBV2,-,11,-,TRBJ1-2,CAARTVNGYTF,TGTGCCGCCCGGACAGTGAATGGCTACACCTTC
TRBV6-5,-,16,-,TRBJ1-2,CASSWIGTHWDYGYTF,TGTGCCAGCAGTTGGATAGGGACCCATTGGGACTATGGCTACACCTTC
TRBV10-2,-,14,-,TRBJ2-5,CASSLGNRQETQYF,TGCGCCAGCAGCTTAGGTAACAGGCAAGAGACCCAGTACTTC
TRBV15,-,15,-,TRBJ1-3,CATSGSRNSGNTIYF,TGTGCCACCAGCGGATCGAGGAATTCTGGAAACACCATATATTTT
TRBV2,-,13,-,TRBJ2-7,CASSEGRLYEQYF,TGTGCCAGCAGTGAAGGCAGGCTCTACGAGCAGTACTTC
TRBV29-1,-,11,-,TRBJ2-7,CSAETEYEQYF,TGCAGCGCCGAGACAGAATACGAGCAGTACTTC
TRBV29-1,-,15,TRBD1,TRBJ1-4,CSVEAEQGGTEKLFF,TGCAGCGTTGAGGCGGAACAGGGGGGGACTGAAAAACTGTTTTTT
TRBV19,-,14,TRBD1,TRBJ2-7,CASSQGQGSSEQYF,TGTGCCAGTAGTCAGGGACAGGGAAGCAGCGAGCAGTACTTC
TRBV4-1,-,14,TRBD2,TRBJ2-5,CASSKGLAGETQCF,TGCGCCAGCAGCAAGGGACTAGCGGGAGAGACCCAGTGCTTC
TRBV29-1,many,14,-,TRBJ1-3,CSVDRDTSGNTIYF,TGCAGCGTTGATCGGGATACCTCTGGAAACACCATATATTTT
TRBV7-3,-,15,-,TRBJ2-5,CASSRDFQMQETQYF,TGTGCCAGCAGCCGGGACTTTCAAATGCAAGAGACCCAGTACTTC
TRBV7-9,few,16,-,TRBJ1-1,CASSQARNSWNTEAFF,TGTGCCAGCAGCCAAGCTCGAAACAGCTGGAACACTGAAGCTTTCTTT
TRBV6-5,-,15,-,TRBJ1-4,CASSYLGSRDEKLFF,TGTGCCAGCAGTTACCTAGGGAGTCGGGATGAAAAACTGTTTTTT
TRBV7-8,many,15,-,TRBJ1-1,CASSGRETVNTEAFF,TGTGCCAGCAGCGGCCGGGAGACGGTGAACACTGAAGCTTTCTTT
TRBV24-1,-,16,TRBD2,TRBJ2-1,CATSETLAKNYNEQFF,TGTGCCACCAGTGAAACACTAGCGAAGAACTACAATGAGCAGTTCTTC
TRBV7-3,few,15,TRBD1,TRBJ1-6,CASSPTSTGNSPLHF,TGTGCCAGCAGCCCAACCTCGACAGGGAATTCACCCCTCCACTTT
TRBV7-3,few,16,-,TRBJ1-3,CASSPSPGFSGNTIYF,TGTGCCAGCAGCCCTAGTCCGGGGTTCTCTGGAAACACCATATATTTT
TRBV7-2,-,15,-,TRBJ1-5,CASSPSAVSNQPQHF,TGTGCCAGCAGCCCCAGCGCCGTTAGCAATCAGCCCCAGCATTTT
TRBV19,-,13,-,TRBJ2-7,CASSMRRSFEQHF,TGTGCCAGTAGTATGAGACGGAGCTTCGAGCAGCACTTC
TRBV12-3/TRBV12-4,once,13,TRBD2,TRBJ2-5,CASKIAGQETQYF,TGTGCCAGCAAGATAGCGGGACAAGAGACCCAGTACTTC
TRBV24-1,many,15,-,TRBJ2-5,CATSDSTTGTETQYF,TGTGCCACCAGTGATTCGACCACAGGAACCGAGACCCAGTACTTC
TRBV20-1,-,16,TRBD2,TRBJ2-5,CSAREAGGASNQPQYF,TGCAGTGCTAGAGAGGCGGGAGGGGCAAGCAATCAGCCCCAGTACTTC
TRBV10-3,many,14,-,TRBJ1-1,CAISESHRFTEAFF,TGTGCCATCAGTGAGTCTCACAGGTTCACTGAAGCTTTCTTT
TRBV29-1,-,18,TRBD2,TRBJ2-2,CSVERGLAGGKNTGELSW,TGCAGCGTTGAAAGAGGGCTAGCGGGTGGGAAAAACACCGGGGAGCTGTCTTGG
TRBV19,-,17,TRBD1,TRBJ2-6,CASSTFGTVSGANVLTF,TGTGCCAGTAGTACCTTTGGGACAGTCTCTGGGGCCAACGTCCTGACTTTC
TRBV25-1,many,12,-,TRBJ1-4,CASSSGVEKLFF,TGTGCCAGCAGTTCAGGGGTTGAAAAACTGTTTTTT
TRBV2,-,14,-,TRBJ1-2,CASSDSEANYGYTF,TGTGCCAGCAGTGATAGCGAAGCTAACTATGGCTACACCTTC